The 5 T cell receptor beta chains presented below share a single source sample, sequenced in a study of blood T cells in healthy people across ages. Sample-barcoded 5' priming and a J-beta primer mix drove a second PCR of roughly 6 to 12 cycles. TCRdb analysed the 5' RACE reads with MiXCR anew, one entry per CDR3 protein. The data contain some 900,000 distinct CDR3 sequences, under 50% of them singletons. What was sequenced was blood. The source is a man aged 30 to 39 in good health.

This chain links TRBV6-5 with TRBJ2-7, with D possibly being TRBD1 (5 bases). The length of the CDR3 is 15 residues. Germline V gene data show CDR1 as MNHEY and CDR2 as SVGAGI. V lost 2 bases and J 0 bases, leaving 11 bases between the germline ends. The CDR3 nucleotides read TGTGCCAGCAGTTACGACAGCAACCCCTCCTACGAGCAGTACTTC. It codes for CASSYDSNPSYEQYF.

The chain uses TRBV7-9 and TRBJ2-5; D not resolved. TRBJ2-1 matches the DNA end more closely, so the J call is doubtful. CDR1 and CDR2 from the germline V gene are SEHNR and FQNEAQ (reference sequence). The CDR3 sequence is 13 residues long. CDR3 residues: CASSRDPQETQFF. Here the CDR3 DNA reads TGTGCCAGCAGTCGCGACCCACAAGAGACCCAGTTCTTC.

Points on this clonotype: With a much larger clone just one base away, this may be a read error. The chain recombines TRBV7-8 with TRBJ2-1; no reliable D call. This CDR3 spans 13 amino acids. Trimming left V 2 bases short and J 8 bases short, with 10 bases between. Germline lookup yields CDR1 SGHVS and CDR2 FQNEAQ. The CDR3, as DNA: TGTGCCAGCAGCTTACCTTCTCTCGATGAGCAGTTCTTC. Amino acid sequence: CASSLPSLDEQFF.

There are a few counts of this clonotype. This chain connects TRBV5-1 to TRBJ1-6; D remains unclear. The CDR3 is 15 amino acids. Trimming took off 3 bases at V and 4 bases at J, with 11 bases between the two ends. From germline, CDR1 is SGHRS and CDR2 YFSETQ. This chain's CDR3 is CASSSPSEYNSPLHF. CDR3 sequence (DNA): TGCGCCAGCAGCTCACCCTCGGAATATAATTCACCCCTCCACTTT.

The V and J genes are TRBV29-1 and TRBJ2-6; D remains ambiguous. This CDR3 comprises 13 residues. The V gene lost 6 bases and the J gene lost 4 bases, with 10 bases spanning the gap. The germline gives CDR1 SQVTM, CDR2 ANQGSEA. CDR3 protein: CSVQLGGANVLTF. In DNA form, the CDR3 reads TGCAGCGTGCAACTTGGGGGGGCCAACGTCCTGACTTTC.